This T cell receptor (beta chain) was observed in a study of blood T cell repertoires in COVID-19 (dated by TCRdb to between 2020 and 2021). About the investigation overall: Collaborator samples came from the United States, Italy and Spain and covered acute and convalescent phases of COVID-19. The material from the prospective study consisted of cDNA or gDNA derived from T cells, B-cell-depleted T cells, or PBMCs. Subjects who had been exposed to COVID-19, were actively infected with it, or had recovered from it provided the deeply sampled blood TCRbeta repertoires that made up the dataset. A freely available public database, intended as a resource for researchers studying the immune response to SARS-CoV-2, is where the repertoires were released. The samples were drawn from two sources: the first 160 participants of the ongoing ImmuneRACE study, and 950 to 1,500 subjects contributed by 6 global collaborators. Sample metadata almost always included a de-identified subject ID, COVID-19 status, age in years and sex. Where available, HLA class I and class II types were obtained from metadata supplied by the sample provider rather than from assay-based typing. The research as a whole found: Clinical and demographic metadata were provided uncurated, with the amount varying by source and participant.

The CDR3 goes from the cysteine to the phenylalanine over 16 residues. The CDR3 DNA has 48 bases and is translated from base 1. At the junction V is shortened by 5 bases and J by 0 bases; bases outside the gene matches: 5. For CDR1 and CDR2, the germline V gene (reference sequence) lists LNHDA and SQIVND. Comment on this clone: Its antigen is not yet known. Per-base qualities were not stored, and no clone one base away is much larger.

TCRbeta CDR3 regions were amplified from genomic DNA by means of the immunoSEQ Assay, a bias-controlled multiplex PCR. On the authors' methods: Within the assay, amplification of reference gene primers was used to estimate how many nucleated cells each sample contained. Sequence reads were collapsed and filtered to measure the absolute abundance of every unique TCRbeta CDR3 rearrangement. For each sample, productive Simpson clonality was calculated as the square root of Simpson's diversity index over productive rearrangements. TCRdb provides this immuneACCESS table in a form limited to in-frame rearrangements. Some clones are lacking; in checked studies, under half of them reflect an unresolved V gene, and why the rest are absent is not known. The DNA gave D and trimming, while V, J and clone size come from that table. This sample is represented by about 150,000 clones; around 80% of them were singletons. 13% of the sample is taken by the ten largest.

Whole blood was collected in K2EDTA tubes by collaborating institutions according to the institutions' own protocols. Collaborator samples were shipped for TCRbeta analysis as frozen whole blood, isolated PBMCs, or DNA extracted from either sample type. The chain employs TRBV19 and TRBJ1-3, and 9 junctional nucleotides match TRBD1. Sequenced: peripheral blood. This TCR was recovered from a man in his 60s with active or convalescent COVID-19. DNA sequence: TGTGCCAGTAGTGCCGGGACAGGGAGCTCTGGAAACACCATATATTTT. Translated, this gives CASSAGTGSSGNTIYF.